The 25 T cell receptor beta chains listed next were all sequenced from one sample in a study of resident and recirculating memory T cells in vitiligo. Here immunoSEQ multiplex PCR was the method, and the copy in TCRdb shows in-frame clones only, minus some. The table includes 75,000 to 85,000 clones, about 91% detected once. Sample: blood. All receptors come from a male donor with vitiligo.

The chain recombines TRBV19 with TRBJ2-3, with D unresolved. Trimming removed 10 bases from V and 0 bases from J, with 17 bases in between. The CDR3 sequence is 15 residues long. CDR1 and CDR2 from the germline V gene are LNHDA and SQIVND (reference sequence). The CDR3 region is CATTLGDSSTDTQYF. The CDR3 region has the DNA TGTGCCACTACCCTGGGTGATAGCAGCACAGATACGCAGTATTTT.

The chain recombines TRBV7-9 with TRBJ2-7; D may be TRBD2 (6 bases). Germline assignment: CDR1 SEHNR and CDR2 FQNEAQ (reference sequence). This CDR3 contains 13 residues. The germline V and J ends were trimmed by 7 bases and 3 bases, with 13 bases remaining between them. The CDR3 nucleotides are TGTGCCAGCAAGCCTAGCGTTGGCTACGAGCAGTACTTC. It encodes CASKPSVGYEQYF.

The chain carries TRBV2 and TRBJ2-7, with 8 bases matching TRBD2. With 1 base clipped from V and 12 bases from J, the junction kept 5 bases outside the gene matches. This CDR3 is built from 12 residues. Germline values: CDR1 SNHLY, CDR2 FYNNEI. The CDR3 coding sequence is TGTGCCAGCAGTGAAGAAGCGGGAGTTAGGTACTTC. This gives the protein CASSEEAGVRYF.

This clone was seen only once. The chain combines TRBV5-1 with TRBJ2-3; 7 bases are shared with TRBD2. This CDR3 is built from 15 residues. Germline values: CDR1 SGHRS, CDR2 YFSETQ. Germline trimming cut 2 bases from V and 3 bases from J; bases unmatched to any gene: 6. This chain's CDR3 is CASSFGEGGTDTQYF. For the CDR3, the DNA is TGCGCCAGCAGCTTTGGGGAGGGAGGGACAGATACGCAGTATTTT.

The chain joins TRBV29-1 to TRBJ2-7, with TRBD2 matching 8 bases. V was pared by 4 bases and J by 7 bases, with 6 bases of the junction left unmatched. The CDR3 sequence is 12 residues long. Germline CDR1 is SQVTM and CDR2 is ANQGSEA. For the CDR3, the DNA is TGCAGCGTTGGCAGCGGGAGCCAAGAGCAGTACTTC. Translating gives CSVGSGSQEQYF.

The V gene is TRBV7-8, the J gene TRBJ2-1, with 10 bases that match TRBD2. Germline CDR1 and CDR2: SGHVS and FQNEAQ. V lost 1 base to trimming and J lost 5 bases; unmatched junction nucleotides: 8. This CDR3 is 17 amino acids long. CDR3 nucleotides: TGTGCCAGCAGCTTAGGACGTCTAGCGGGAGTAGACAATGAGCAGTTCTTC. This translates into CASSLGRLAGVDNEQFF.

The chain joins TRBV6-6 to TRBJ2-1; 13 bases map to TRBD2. From germline, CDR1 is MNHNY and CDR2 SVGAGI (reference sequence). The ends lost 7 bases at V and 7 bases at J; junction bases unmatched: 7. The CDR3 is 15 residues long. The CDR3 sequence is CASILGLAGANEQFF. CDR3 bases: TGTGCCAGCATCCTCGGACTAGCGGGAGCGAATGAGCAGTTCTTC.

The gene calls are TRBV29-1 and TRBJ2-5; 11 nucleotides line up with TRBD1. V lost 1 base and J lost 3; bases outside the gene matches: 4. Germline CDR1 reads SQVTM; CDR2 reads ANQGSEA. This CDR3 spans 15 amino acids. DNA of the CDR3: TGCAGCGTTGAAGTCGGACAGGGGGCAGAAGAGACCCAGTACTTC. Protein product: CSVEVGQGAEETQYF.

The chain employs TRBV30 and TRBJ1-1; 10 bases line up with TRBD1. The junction had 8 bases not matched to a gene; V was cut back by 4 bases and J by 6 bases. The length of the CDR3 is 14 residues. CDR1 and CDR2 from the germline V gene are GTSNPN and SVGIG (reference sequence). CDR3 coding DNA: TGTGCCTGGACCTCCGGGACAGGGGACGCTGAAGCTTTCTTT. Its translation: CAWTSGTGDAEAFF.

The chain combines TRBV29-1 with TRBJ1-3, with D perhaps matching TRBD1 (6 bases). This CDR3 comprises 12 residues. The V end was cut by 8 bases, the J end by 2 bases, with 10 bases between. Germline V gene data show CDR1 as SQVTM and CDR2 as ANQGSEA. The CDR3 here is CSFRGAGNTIYF. CDR3 in DNA: TGCAGCTTCAGGGGAGCTGGAAACACCATATATTTT.

This sequence joins TRBV11-1 and TRBJ2-2; TRBD1 matches 8 bases. The CDR3 length is 16 residues. V dropped 5 bases and J dropped 4; count of bases not matched to a gene: 9. Germline lookup yields CDR1 SGHAT and CDR2 FQDESV (reference sequence). CDR3 protein: CASSPARTGRTGELFF. DNA for the CDR3: TGTGCCAGCAGCCCCGCGAGGACAGGGCGCACCGGGGAGCTGTTTTTT.

The CDR3 DNA sequence: TGTGCCAGCACCCCCGGCACGGGAGTGGGCGAGCAGTTCTTC. Translated, it gives CASTPGTGVGEQFF. The V and J genes are TRBV7-2 and TRBJ2-1, with D possibly TRBD2 on 6 matching bases. The CDR3 has 14 residues. V was cut by 7 bases and J by 10 bases, with 20 bases left in between. Germline CDR1 SGHTA, CDR2 FQGNSA.

This clone was picked up one time. V usage is TRBV30 and J usage is TRBJ2-3, with D unclear. Trimming stripped 3 bases from V and 6 bases from J, with 13 bases between. Germline loops: CDR1 GTSNPN, CDR2 SVGIG (reference sequence). The CDR3 sequence is 13 residues long. The CDR3 nucleotides read TGTGCCTGGAGGTCCATTGAGAGCGATACGCAGTATTTT. Translated: CAWRSIESDTQYF.

Here the CDR3 DNA reads TGTGCCAGCAGAAAACAGGAGTCCTACGAGCAGTACTTC. It yields the protein CASRKQESYEQYF. The chain uses TRBV27 and TRBJ2-7; tentatively, D is TRBD1 (5 bases). Germline-derived CDR1 and CDR2 are MNHEY and SMNVEV (reference sequence). Deletions cut 6 bases from V and 1 base from J, with 10 bases between. The CDR3 contains 13 residues.

The rearrangement uses TRBV9 and TRBJ2-3, with TRBD2 as a possible D gene (6 bases). Trimming took 4 bases from V and 1 from J, leaving 13 bases between them. CDR3 size: 15 residues. Germline V gene lookup returns CDR1 SGDLS and CDR2 YYNGEE. The CDR3 DNA reads as TGTGCCAGCAGCCCATCCCAGCGGGGCACAGATACGCAGTATTTT. It translates to CASSPSQRGTDTQYF. The full variable domain, in which reference TRBV9 and TRBJ2-3 provide the parts outside the CDR3, is DSGVTQTPKHLITATGQRVTLRCSPRSGDLSVYWYQQSLDQGLQFLIQYYNGEERAKGNILERFSAQQFPDLHSELNLSSLELGDSALYFCASSPSQRGTDTQYFGPGTRLTVL.

The V gene is TRBV5-1, the J gene TRBJ2-5; possible D gene TRBD1, 6 bases. CDR1 is SGHRS and CDR2 is YFSETQ in the germline V gene. This CDR3 is built from 16 residues. The V end was cut by 7 bases, the J end by 5 bases, with 24 bases between. CDR3 amino acids: CASRATGQTRGETQYF. CDR3 coding DNA: TGCGCCAGCCGAGCTACGGGACAAACCCGGGGCGAGACCCAGTACTTC.

The V and J genes are TRBV5-1 and TRBJ1-1, with 9 bases lining up with TRBD1. Germline assignment: CDR1 SGHRS and CDR2 YFSETQ. The V and J ends lost 5 bases and 1 base, in that order; junction bases with no gene match: 9. This CDR3 is 16 amino acids long. The CDR3 nucleotides are TGCGCCAGCAGTCCGGGACAGGGAACGGGGAACACTGAAGCTTTCTTT. It encodes CASSPGQGTGNTEAFF.

This clone was seen once. The J gene is TRBJ1-2, the V gene TRBV15; a possible D gene is TRBD1 (5 bases). CDR3 length equals 16 residues. Germline V gene data show CDR1 as LNHNV and CDR2 as YYDKDF (reference sequence). With 3 bases removed from V and 2 bases from J, the gap between germline ends came to 16 bases. CDR3 region: CATSRGGDGGNYGYTF. The CDR3 DNA is TGTGCCACCAGCAGGGGAGGGGACGGCGGAAACTATGGCTACACCTTC.

This rearrangement joins TRBV7-9 to TRBJ2-3, with a weak D call TRBD1 (6 bases). Trimming cost V 2 bases and J 2 bases, with 11 bases left between them. Per the germline V gene, CDR1 is SEHNR and CDR2 is FQNEAQ (reference sequence). This CDR3 comprises 15 residues. The CDR3 loop reads CASSLLGQHTDTQYF. CDR3 coding DNA: TGTGCCAGCAGCTTACTGGGACAACACACAGATACGCAGTATTTT.

V is TRBV7-8 and J is TRBJ1-1, with D perhaps TRBD1 (5 bases). Trimming pared 1 base from V and 5 bases from J, leaving 14 bases between. The CDR3 consists of 15 residues. Germline V gives CDR1 SGHVS, CDR2 FQNEAQ. The CDR3 nucleotides are TGTGCCAGCAGCTTAGGGGGGGGTAAGGGAACTGAAGCTTTCTTT. Its translation: CASSLGGGKGTEAFF.

This chain connects TRBV7-9 to TRBJ2-5; D remains ambiguous. V was cut by 5 bases and J by 2 bases, with 6 bases left in between. The CDR3 extends over 12 amino acids. Germline V lookup: CDR1 SEHNR, CDR2 FQNEAQ (reference sequence). CDR3 coding DNA: TGTGCCAGCAGCCCGTTACAAGAGACCCAGTACTTC. It specifies CASSPLQETQYF.

J is TRBJ1-1 and V is TRBV4-3; TRBD1 might be the D (5 bases). V was cut by 0 bases and J by 1 base, with 9 bases left in between. Germline CDR1 and CDR2: LGHNA and YSLEER. There are 15 residues in the CDR3. CDR3 amino acids: CASSQDSQGNTEAFF. The CDR3, as DNA: TGCGCCAGCAGCCAAGATTCGCAGGGGAACACTGAAGCTTTCTTT.

The V call is TRBV5-1, the J call TRBJ2-7, with D perhaps matching TRBD2 (5 bases). The CDR3 has 16 residues. Trimming took off 4 bases at V and 5 bases at J, with 22 bases between the two ends. Germline V lookup: CDR1 SGHRS, CDR2 YFSETQ. In nucleotides, the CDR3 is TGCGCCAGCAGCAAGGGAGAGCAACGCCTGCAGGACGAGCAGTACTTC. As protein: CASSKGEQRLQDEQYF. The full variable domain, completed using reference TRBV5-1 and TRBJ2-7, is KAGVTQTPRYLIKTRGQQVTLSCSPISGHRSVSWYQQTPGQGLQFLFEYFSETQRNKGNFPGRFSGRQFSNSRSEMNVSTLELGDSALYLCASSKGEQRLQDEQYFGPGTRLTVT.

The chain carries TRBV27 and TRBJ2-3, with D hard to call. Germline V gene sequence: CDR1 MNHEY, CDR2 SMNVEV (reference sequence). The length of the CDR3 is 13 residues. V lost 4 bases to trimming and J lost 0 bases, with 5 bases between them. In nucleotides, the CDR3 is TGTGCCAGCAGTTACGGGAGCACAGATACGCAGTATTTT. Translating gives CASSYGSTDTQYF.

The chain employs TRBV6-5 and TRBJ2-7, with 8 bases matching TRBD2. V was clipped by 6 bases and J by 4 bases; unmatched bases: 11. The CDR3 loop spans 15 amino acids. Germline V lookup: CDR1 MNHEY, CDR2 SVGAGI. Written as DNA, the CDR3 is TGTGCCAGCAGCCCCGGGGGGGGTTCCCGGTACGAGCAGTACTTC. It is translated as CASSPGGGSRYEQYF.